Included here is one T cell receptor beta chain sequence, with context. What it binds is not known. Generated by immunoSEQ multiplex PCR, the TCRdb table keeps only in-frame clones and is missing some. The sample consists of tens of thousands of clones, more than 60% of them appearing once. The data stem from a study of vaccination effects on CD4 cells after COVID-19. The wider study: Sample provision by two convalescent patients occurred 16 days and one week before vaccination. Study-level points and caveats: Newly vaccine-induced clones made up most of the convalescents' post-vaccine spike-reactive clones. Clones induced by infection and by vaccine showed marked clonal contraction late after vaccination.

Cells that had been cultured for nine to eleven days were the source of isolated CD4+ T cells. This CDR3 contains 13 residues. V was clipped by 4 bases and J by 3 bases, with 6 bases between them. In germline, CDR1 is SGHTA, CDR2 FQGNSA. The sequences come from CD4+ T cells from PBMCs cultured without peptide, collected before COVID-19 vaccination. The gene calls are TRBV7-2 and TRBJ2-2; D is unclear. The TCR sequence derives from a human donor who had a prior SARS-CoV-2 infection. CDR3 in DNA: TGTGCCAGCAGCTCGACGTACACCGGGGAGCTGTTTTTT. Amino acid sequence: CASSSTYTGELFF.